One and the same sample provided the 18 T cell receptor beta chains below, sequenced in a study of blood T cell repertoires in COVID-19. Clones were sequenced by immunoSEQ multiplex PCR, and TCRdb holds only the in-frame ones, with some missing. This sample has some 150,000 clones, with roughly 88% found just once. Material for sequencing was peripheral blood. All receptors come from a woman aged 55 to 70 with acute or convalescent COVID-19.

This chain joins TRBV6-2 or TRBV6-3 and TRBJ1-1; 11 bases match TRBD1. Germline trimming cut 5 bases from V and 5 bases from J; bases unmatched to any gene: 4. Germline CDR1 reads MNHEY; CDR2 reads SVGEGT. The CDR3 is made up of 14 amino acids. CDR3 DNA: TGTGCCAGCAGTCGGGACAGGGGGTGGACTGAAGCTTTCTTT. It is translated as CASSRDRGWTEAFF.

This chain links TRBV29-1 with TRBJ2-7; D may be TRBD1 (6 bases). The CDR3 is 14 residues long. Germline loops: CDR1 SQVTM, CDR2 ANQGSEA. V was clipped by 2 bases and J by 2 bases, with 13 bases between them. CDR3 region: CSVENTGSAYEQYF. As DNA, the CDR3 is TGCAGCGTTGAAAATACAGGGTCCGCCTACGAGCAGTACTTC.

V is TRBV20-1 and J is TRBJ1-2; D is uncertain. V shed 8 bases and J shed 6 bases, with 13 bases lying between them. CDR3 length equals 11 residues. CDR1 is DFQATT and CDR2 is SNEGSKA in the germline V gene (reference sequence). The CDR3 DNA sequence: TGCAGTCCTATTACCGGGAATGGCTACACCTTC. It translates to CSPITGNGYTF.

This rearrangement joins TRBV7-2 to TRBJ1-1; D perhaps matches TRBD1 (5 bases). Germline V gene data show CDR1 as SGHTA and CDR2 as FQGNSA. CDR3 length: 14 residues. Trimming shortened V by 5 bases and J by 1 base, and 11 bases separated the two germline ends. The CDR3 bases are TGTGCCAGCAGCCCCCGACAGCCGAACACTGAAGCTTTCTTT. Residues: CASSPRQPNTEAFF.

The rearrangement uses TRBV19 and TRBJ1-6; weak D call: TRBD1 (5 bases). Deletions cut 2 bases from V and 1 base from J, with 6 bases between. Per the germline V gene, CDR1 is LNHDA and CDR2 is SQIVND (reference sequence). This CDR3 comprises 15 residues. The CDR3 sequence: CASSIQGSYNSPLHF. The CDR3 DNA sequence: TGTGCCAGTAGTATACAGGGATCCTATAATTCACCCCTCCACTTT.

This sequence joins TRBV7-2 and TRBJ2-1; 7 bases match TRBD2. The CDR3 totals 15 residues. V lost 3 bases to trimming and J lost 0 bases; unmatched junction nucleotides: 2. CDR1 and CDR2 (germline): SGHTA, FQGNSA. CDR3 nucleotides: TGTGCCAGCAGCTTTATAGCGGGCTCCTACAATGAGCAGTTCTTC. Protein product: CASSFIAGSYNEQFF.

This clone has just one count. The rearrangement uses TRBV6-2 or TRBV6-3 and TRBJ2-5, with TRBD1 identical over 7 bases. After removal of 2 bases from V and 2 bases from J, the junction contained 11 bases not matched to a gene. CDR1 MNHEY and CDR2 SVGEGT come from the germline V gene. This CDR3 comprises 17 residues. CDR3 nucleotide sequence: TGTGCCAGCAGTTACCCGCCCACGGGACAGTGGCAAGAGACCCAGTACTTC. Its translation: CASSYPPTGQWQETQYF.

Regarding this clone: This specimen includes other DNA sequences encoding the same CDR3. The chain recombines TRBV7-3 with TRBJ2-5; 10 nucleotides line up with TRBD1. The V and J ends lost 4 bases and 3 bases, in that order; junction bases with no gene match: 2. From germline, CDR1 is SGHTA and CDR2 FQGTGA. The CDR3 is made up of 14 amino acids. CDR3 sequence (DNA): TGTGCCAGCAGCTCGACAGGGGGCGAAGAGACCCAGTACTTC. It translates to CASSSTGGEETQYF. Combining the CDR3 with reference TRBV7-3 and TRBJ2-5 gives the whole variable domain GAGVSQTPSNKVTEKGKYVELRCDPISGHTALYWYRQSLGQGPEFLIYFQGTGAADDSGLPNDRFFAVRPEGSVSTLKIQRTERGDSAVYLCASSSTGGEETQYFGPGTRLLVL.

The CDR3 nucleotides read TGTGCCAGTAGCCGAGGGGGGACAGGATACAATGAGCAGTTCTTC. This encodes CASSRGGTGYNEQFF. The V gene is TRBV19, the J gene TRBJ2-1; 8 bases agree with TRBD1. The CDR3 extends over 15 amino acids. The germline V gene encodes CDR1 LNHDA and CDR2 SQIVND (reference sequence). V lost 6 bases, J lost 4 bases, and 8 bases stayed unmatched.

The chain recombines TRBV6-6 with TRBJ1-2, with D possibly matching TRBD1 (6 bases). Trimming took off 2 bases at V and 6 bases at J, with 7 bases between the two ends. CDR1 and CDR2 (germline): MNHNY, SVGAGI (reference sequence). The CDR3 covers 12 residues. The CDR3 protein is CASSYRTDGYTF. DNA for the CDR3: TGTGCCAGCAGTTACCGGACAGATGGCTACACCTTC.

The chain links TRBV9 to TRBJ2-5, with TRBD2 matching over 10 bases. V lost 4 bases and J lost 5; bases outside the gene matches: 11. Looked up from germline, CDR1 is SGDLS and CDR2 is YYNGEE. The CDR3 extends over 16 amino acids. The CDR3 nucleotides are TGTGCCAGCAGCCCGAGCGGGGGGGCCCCTTGGGAGACCCAGTACTTC. Translating it yields CASSPSGGAPWETQYF. The full variable domain, with the rest looked up from reference TRBV9 and TRBJ2-5, is DSGVTQTPKHLITATGQRVTLRCSPRSGDLSVYWYQQSLDQGLQFLIQYYNGEERAKGNILERFSAQQFPDLHSELNLSSLELGDSALYFCASSPSGGAPWETQYFGPGTRLLVL.

The chain carries TRBV20-1 and TRBJ1-3; D remains unclear. This CDR3 has 11 amino acids. The germline V gene encodes CDR1 DFQATT and CDR2 SNEGSKA (reference sequence). As DNA, the CDR3 is TGCGGTCTATGCCCTGGAAACACCATATATTTT. This encodes CGLCPGNTIYF.

The CDR3 loop is CASSFASGDTQYF. The CDR3 DNA is TGTGCCAGCAGCTTCGCTAGCGGAGATACGCAGTATTTT. This chain connects TRBV7-2 to TRBJ2-3; 7 bases agree with TRBD2. Trimming cost V 3 bases and J 5 bases; bases outside gene matches: 2. This CDR3 region has 13 residues. In germline, CDR1 is SGHTA, CDR2 FQGNSA.

The chain employs TRBV28 and TRBJ1-1; no firm D call. The CDR3 runs to 12 residues. The germline V gene has CDR1 MDHEN and CDR2 SYDVKM. V shed 5 bases and J shed 4 bases, with 8 bases lying between them. The CDR3 loop reads CASSPLRTEAFF. In DNA form, the CDR3 reads TGTGCCAGCAGTCCCCTACGCACTGAAGCTTTCTTT.

This clone was detected once. The V gene is TRBV7-2, the J gene TRBJ1-6; tentatively, D is TRBD1 (6 bases). This CDR3 contains 15 residues. The germline CDR1 and CDR2 sequences are SGHTA and FQGNSA. V was pared by 5 bases and J by 10 bases, with 18 bases between. The CDR3 DNA is TGTGCCAGCAGCCCGACCTTGACAGGAAACTCACCCCTCCACTTT. It is translated as CASSPTLTGNSPLHF.

The chain combines TRBV5-1 with TRBJ1-1; 7 bases match TRBD1. Trimming at V came to 2 bases and at J to 0 bases, leaving 19 bases not matched to a gene. The CDR3 runs to 20 residues. Germline loops: CDR1 SGHRS, CDR2 YFSETQ. The CDR3 sequence: CASSFLEGTVLSFMNTEAFF. The CDR3 DNA sequence: TGCGCCAGCAGCTTTCTTGAAGGGACAGTCCTAAGTTTCATGAACACTGAAGCTTTCTTT.

This chain connects TRBV11-2 to TRBJ2-2; 8 nucleotides align to TRBD1. Germline assignment: CDR1 SGHAT and CDR2 FQNNGV. CDR3 size: 16 residues. Trimming cost V 5 bases and J 1 base; bases outside gene matches: 6. In DNA form, the CDR3 reads TGTGCCAGCAGCCCGCGACAGGGGTGGAACACCGGGGAGCTGTTTTTT. This encodes CASSPRQGWNTGELFF.

The chain recombines TRBV7-2 with TRBJ1-5, with a tentative D call TRBD1 (5 bases). The CDR3 contains 15 residues. The germline V gene encodes CDR1 SGHTA and CDR2 FQGNSA. Trimming removed 1 base at V and 5 bases at J, with 12 bases between. CDR3 bases: TGTGCCAGCAGCTTAGATCGACAGCCGTATCAGCCCCAGCATTTT. As protein: CASSLDRQPYQPQHF. The whole variable domain, filled in from reference TRBV7-2 and TRBJ1-5, reads GAGVSQSPSNKVTEKGKDVELRCDPISGHTALYWYRQSLGQGLEFLIYFQGNSAPDKSGLPSDRFSAERTGGSVSTLTIQRTQQEDSAVYLCASSLDRQPYQPQHFGDGTRLSIL.